Only a few counts were recorded for the clone carrying this TCR beta chain. Assay execution proceeded at the deep level. Assay used: immunoSEQ multiplex PCR; TCRdb lists only in-frame clones, some missing. The sample comprises approximately 340,000 clones, over 70% of which are singletons, and under 11% rests with the top ten. The data are from a study of shared clonotypes between healthy human individuals. Across the whole study: Sampling drew on donors who were two women and a few men aged 18 to 49.

In germline, CDR1 is SEHNR, CDR2 FQNEAQ (reference sequence). The CDR3 runs 11 residues. Between the trimmed V and J ends, which lost 5 bases and 5 bases, there was a span of 6 bases. V usage is TRBV7-9 and J usage is TRBJ2-5; D not certain. The sequenced material came from memory CD4+ T cells sorted from blood. Subset denoted: CD45RA-negative fraction. This receptor was identified in a young man in good health. CDR3 sequence: CASSLKETQYF. CDR3 sequence (DNA): TGTGCCAGCAGCCTGAAGGAGACCCAGTACTTC.